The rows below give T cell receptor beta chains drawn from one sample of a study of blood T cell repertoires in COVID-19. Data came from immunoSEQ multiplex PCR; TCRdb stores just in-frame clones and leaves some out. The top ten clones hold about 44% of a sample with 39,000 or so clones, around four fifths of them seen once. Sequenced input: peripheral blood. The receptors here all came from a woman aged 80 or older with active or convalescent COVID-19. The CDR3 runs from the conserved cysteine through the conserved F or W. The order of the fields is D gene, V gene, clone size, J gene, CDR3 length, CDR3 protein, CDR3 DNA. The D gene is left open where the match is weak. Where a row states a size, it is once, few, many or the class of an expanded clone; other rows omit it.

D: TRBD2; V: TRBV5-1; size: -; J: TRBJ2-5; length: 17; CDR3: CANFDPLTSGRKETQYF; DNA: TGCGCCAATTTCGACCCACTGACTAGCGGGAGGAAAGAGACCCAGTACTTC
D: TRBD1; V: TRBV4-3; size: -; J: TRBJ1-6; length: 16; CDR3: CASSQVTDRAGSPLHF; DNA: TGCGCCAGCAGCCAAGTTACGGACAGGGCTGGCTCACCCCTCCACTTT
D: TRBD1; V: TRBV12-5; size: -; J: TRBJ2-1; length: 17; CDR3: CASGLVLGDSVINEQFF; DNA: TGTGCTAGTGGTTTGGTACTAGGGGACAGTGTCATCAATGAGCAGTTCTTC
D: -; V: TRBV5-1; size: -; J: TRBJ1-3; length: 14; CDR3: CASRDIRSGNTIYF; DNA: TGCGCCAGCAGGGACATCCGCTCTGGAAACACCATATATTTT
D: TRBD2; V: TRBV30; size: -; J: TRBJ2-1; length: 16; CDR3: CAWSVRRLAGNNEQFF; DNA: TGTGCCTGGAGTGTACGGAGGCTAGCGGGAAACAATGAGCAGTTCTTC
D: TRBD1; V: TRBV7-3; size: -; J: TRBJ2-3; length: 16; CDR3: CASSGGQGTYGDTQYF; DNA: TGTGCCAGCAGCGGGGGACAGGGTACTTACGGAGATACGCAGTATTTT
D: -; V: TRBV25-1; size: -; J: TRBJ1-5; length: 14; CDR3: CASSEGASNQPQHF; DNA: TGTGCCAGCAGTGAGGGGGCGAGCAATCAGCCCCAGCATTTT
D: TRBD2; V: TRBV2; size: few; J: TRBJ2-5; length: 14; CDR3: CASKIGSGSETQYF; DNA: TGTGCCAGCAAGATAGGTAGCGGGAGCGAGACCCAGTACTTC
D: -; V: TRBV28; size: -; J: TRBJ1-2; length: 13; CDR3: CASSSNRAYGYTF; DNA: TGTGCCAGCAGTTCCAACAGGGCTTACGGCTACACCTTC
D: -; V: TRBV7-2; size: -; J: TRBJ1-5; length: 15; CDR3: CASSLGLPGNQPQHF; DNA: TGTGCCAGCAGCTTAGGGTTGCCAGGCAATCAGCCCCAGCATTTT
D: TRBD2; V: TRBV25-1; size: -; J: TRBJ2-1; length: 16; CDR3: CASRETSGSTYNEQFF; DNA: TGTGCCAGCAGGGAAACTAGCGGGAGTACCTACAATGAGCAGTTCTTC
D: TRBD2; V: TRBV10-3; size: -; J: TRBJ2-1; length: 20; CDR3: CAISGPGTSGRMGIQDEQFF; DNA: TGTGCCATCAGTGGCCCCGGGACTAGCGGGAGGATGGGGATACAAGATGAGCAGTTCTTC
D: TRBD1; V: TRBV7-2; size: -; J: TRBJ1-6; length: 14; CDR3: CASSLQGGSSPLHF; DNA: TGTGCCAGCAGCTTACAAGGGGGCTCTTCACCCCTCCACTTT
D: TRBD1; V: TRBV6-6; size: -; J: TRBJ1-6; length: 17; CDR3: CASSRDRGTGEDSPLHF; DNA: TGTGCCAGCAGTCGAGACCGCGGGACAGGAGAAGATTCACCCCTCCACTTT
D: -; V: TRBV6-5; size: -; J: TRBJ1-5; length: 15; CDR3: CASSYAPGNNQPQHF; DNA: TGTGCCAGCAGTTACGCTCCAGGGAATAATCAGCCCCAGCATTTT
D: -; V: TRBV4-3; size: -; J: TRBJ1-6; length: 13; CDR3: CASSQETGSPLHF; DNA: TGCGCCAGCAGCCAAGAAACAGGGTCGCCCCTCCACTTT
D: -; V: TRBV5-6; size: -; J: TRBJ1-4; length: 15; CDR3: CASSLQGRLNEKLFF; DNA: TGTGCCAGCAGCTTACAGGGCAGGCTAAATGAAAAACTGTTTTTT
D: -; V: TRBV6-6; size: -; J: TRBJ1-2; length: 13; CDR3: CASSFDSVYGYTF; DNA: TGTGCCAGCAGTTTCGACAGTGTCTATGGCTACACCTTC
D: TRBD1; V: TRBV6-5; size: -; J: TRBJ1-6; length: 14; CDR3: CASSYGTGDSPLHF; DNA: TGTGCCAGCAGTTACGGGACAGGAGATTCACCCCTCCACTTT
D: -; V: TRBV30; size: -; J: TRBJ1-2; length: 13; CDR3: CAWRGSISDGYTF; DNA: TGTGCCTGGAGGGGGAGTATAAGCGATGGCTACACCTTC
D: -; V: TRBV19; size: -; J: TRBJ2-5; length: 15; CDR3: CASRTTGPSQETQYF; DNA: TGTGCCAGTAGGACAACAGGGCCCTCCCAAGAGACCCAGTACTTC
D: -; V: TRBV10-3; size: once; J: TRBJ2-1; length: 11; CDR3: CAIMAVNEQFF; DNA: TGTGCCATCATGGCCGTCAATGAGCAGTTCTTC